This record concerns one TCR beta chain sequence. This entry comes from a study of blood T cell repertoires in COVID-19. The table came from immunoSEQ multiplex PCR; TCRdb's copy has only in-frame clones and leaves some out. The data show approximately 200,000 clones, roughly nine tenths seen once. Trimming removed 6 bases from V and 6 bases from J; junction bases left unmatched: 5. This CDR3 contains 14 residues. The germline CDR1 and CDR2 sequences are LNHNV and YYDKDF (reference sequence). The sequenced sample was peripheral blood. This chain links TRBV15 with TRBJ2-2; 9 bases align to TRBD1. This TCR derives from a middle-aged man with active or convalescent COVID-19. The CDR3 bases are TGTGCCACCAGAGGGACAGGGTGGTCCGGGGAGCTGTTTTTT. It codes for CATRGTGWSGELFF.